This TCR beta chain was recovered during a study of T-cell reconstitution after alpha-beta-depleted transplantation in children. Preparation of the TCRbeta library was carried out with unique molecular identifiers. A single record per CDR3 protein comes from TCRdb applying MiXCR to the PCR reads. The sample records around 270,000 distinct CDR3 sequences, roughly a tenth being singletons. This CDR3 is 13 amino acids long. V was pared by 5 bases and J by 5 bases, with 5 bases of the junction left unmatched. In germline, CDR1 is MGHDK, CDR2 SYGVNS. This clonotype was found many times. The antigen is not known. Points from the study as a whole: Newly made T cells mostly supplied T-cell counts and diversity one year after transplant. Reported findings indicate that, about two months after transplant, alpha-beta T cells came from several hundred expanded clones, which were derived from non-depleted graft cells. Recipient T cells and thymic progenitors that survived gave rise to the high TCRbeta diversity observed at day 60 in some patients.

The rearrangement joins TRBV25-1 to TRBJ2-5; TRBD1 agrees at 7 bases. This clonotype originated in a boy under two years old with acute myeloid leukemia, due to receive a stem cell transplant. The sequencing used PBMCs, collected before TCRalphabeta/CD19-depleted stem cell transplant. DNA of the CDR3: TGTGCCAGCAGTTACAGGGGACACGAGACCCAGTACTTC. Translated: CASSYRGHETQYF.